This T cell receptor (beta chain) stems from a study of T cell responses to AZD1222 COVID-19 vaccine. The overall study: Analyses pooled second doses at about 4 or about 12 weeks.

The repertoire was sequenced with immunoSEQ multiplex PCR; TCRdb's copy has only in-frame clones and lacks some. Of more than 95,000 clones detected, more than 80% appear once; the ten largest clones hold approximately 4.5%. The germline V gene has CDR1 KGHSH and CDR2 LQKENI. The V and J ends lost 6 bases and 3 bases respectively, with 15 bases between them. CDR3 length: 14 residues. About this clone: Its antigen is undetermined.

Regarding the study as a whole: White British donors predominated, females outnumbered males, and clonal diversity was possibly underestimated.

The source was peripheral blood, collected on day 0 of AZD1222 vaccination. The chain is built from TRBV18 and TRBJ2-7; D gene uncertain. The receptor was derived from an adult in good health. The CDR3 sequence: CASSWTDPNYEQYF. CDR3 in DNA: TGTGCCAGCTCGTGGACGGATCCTAACTACGAGCAGTACTTC.